This passage covers 3 T cell receptor beta chains from one sample sequenced in a study of T cell clusters in autoimmune cytopenias. TRB was amplified from roughly 250 ng of peripheral blood genomic DNA per sample. One tube held mixed TRB-A and TRB-B primer pools for touch-down PCR. TCRdb re-called the multiplex PCR reads; every CDR3 protein appears as one record, without DNA. The data show a few thousand distinct CDR3 sequences, and the top ten clones hold roughly 15%. What was sequenced was peripheral blood. The receptors here all came from a human donor with an autoimmune cytopenia or autoimmune hepatitis (not recorded which).

By frequency, this clonotype registers medium-sized. The chain recombines TRBV19 with TRBJ2-7; absent DNA, TCRdb's TRBD1 call cannot be checked. The germline V gene encodes CDR1 LNHDA and CDR2 SQIVND (reference sequence). The CDR3 is 16 amino acids. The CDR3: CASRSLGTGGAHEQYF.

Considering frequency, this clonotype is medium-sized. The chain employs TRBV29-1 and TRBJ1-2; TCRdb proposes TRBD1, but this gene call is untestable without DNA. The CDR3 extends over 12 amino acids. CDR1 is SQVTM and CDR2 is ANQGSEA in the germline V gene. The CDR3 sequence is CSVEAGISGYTF.

The chain combines TRBV11-1 with TRBJ2-1; TCRdb outputs TRBD2, but without DNA this stays unchecked. The CDR3 is 14 residues long. Germline CDR1 reads SGHAT; CDR2 reads FQDESV (reference sequence). CDR3 protein: CASSLPSGGNEQFF.